This note documents a single T cell receptor (beta chain) sequence. The target antigen is unknown. Extracted from the samples, RNA was reverse transcribed into cDNA to serve as the sequencing template. TCRdb's table, derived via immunoSEQ multiplex PCR, lists solely in-frame clones and lacks some. Of about 150,000 clones in the sample, under 60% were seen once. V was shortened by 2 bases and J by 1 base, with 9 bases between the two germline ends. The CDR3 runs to 14 residues. Germline-derived CDR1 and CDR2 are SGHDT and YYEEEE. This specimen belongs to a study of CD8+ T cells in alopecia areata. Study-level information: Twice a day, 5 to 10 mg of oral tofacitinib was administered to treated patients. The study gave tofacitinib for 6 to 18 months, then 6 months off drug. General study findings and limits: TCR sharing across patients was less clear than in mice, possibly HLA-related.

This sequence joins TRBV5-6 and TRBJ1-2; no reliable D call. This sequence originates from a human donor with alopecia areata. This sample comprised CD8+ T cells sorted from blood, obtained at week 0. CDR3 DNA sequence: TGTGCCAGCAGCTTTGGAGCGGATAACTATGGCTACACCTTC. Translating it yields CASSFGADNYGYTF.